Listed below are T cell receptor beta chains from one sample, sequenced in a study of T cells expressing NK-cell markers. TCRdb re-analyzed the 5' RACE reads; it lists each CDR3 protein once, without DNA. This repertoire comprises approximately 150,000 distinct CDR3 sequences; its ten largest clones make up roughly 12%. What was sequenced was blood T cells: a sorted CD56 or NKG2C T cell subset, CD4+ or CD8+ T cells, or bulk PBMC T cells (not recorded which). These receptors all stem from a man between 18 and 35 years old in good health. The CDR3 runs from the conserved cysteine through the conserved F or W. Each record gives: J gene, CDR3 length, V gene, CDR3 protein.

J: TRBJ2-7; length: 17; V: TRBV28; CDR3: CASSSLSLDQGRYEQYF
J: TRBJ1-1; length: 14; V: TRBV7-9; CDR3: CASSLPGQGTEAFF
J: TRBJ2-1; length: 15; V: TRBV19; CDR3: CASSASGVSYNEQFF
J: TRBJ2-7; length: 16; V: TRBV6-5; CDR3: CASSSTRKRFFGEQYF
J: TRBJ2-2; length: 18; V: TRBV11-1; CDR3: CASSPRPGLADFTGELFF
J: TRBJ2-3; length: 16; V: TRBV28; CDR3: CASSTQREGGTDTQYF
J: TRBJ2-1; length: 15; V: TRBV7-8; CDR3: CASSLTWGGVDEQFF
J: TRBJ2-1; length: 18; V: TRBV29-1; CDR3: CSVDGPVTLISIGNEQFF
J: TRBJ2-3; length: 16; V: TRBV7-8; CDR3: CASTHDRAGGTDTQYF
J: TRBJ2-4; length: 11; V: TRBV28; CDR3: CASRDRGAEYF
J: TRBJ2-5; length: 15; V: TRBV5-1; CDR3: CASSSWTGVGETQYF
J: TRBJ2-7; length: 14; V: TRBV13; CDR3: CASSPRGAVYEQYF
J: TRBJ2-1; length: 11; V: TRBV25-1; CDR3: CASTREPEQFF
J: TRBJ2-2; length: 17; V: TRBV11-2; CDR3: CASSPPRGSVMAGELFF
J: TRBJ2-5; length: 17; V: TRBV7-9; CDR3: CASSLPILGRGEETQYF
J: TRBJ1-1; length: 16; V: TRBV11-2; CDR3: CASSLGPGGMNTEAFF
J: TRBJ2-3; length: 17; V: TRBV15; CDR3: CATSRGPRGVSTDTQYF
J: TRBJ2-1; length: 17; V: TRBV5-4; CDR3: CASSSPLAEVSYNEQFF
J: TRBJ2-7; length: 14; V: TRBV27; CDR3: CASSLLQGSYEQYF
J: TRBJ2-1; length: 17; V: TRBV12-3/TRBV12-4; CDR3: CASSPRLAGGARNEQFF
J: TRBJ2-1; length: 21; V: TRBV6-2/TRBV6-3; CDR3: CASSYPSGLAGSEHSYNEQFF
J: TRBJ2-5; length: 19; V: TRBV3-1; CDR3: CASSQDNNHRVTYQETQYF